What follows describes a single T cell receptor (beta chain). The table came from immunoSEQ multiplex PCR; TCRdb's copy has only in-frame clones and leaves some out. The table records tens of thousands of clones, roughly 90% of them present only once. The data were taken from a study of blood T cell repertoires in COVID-19. Germline-derived CDR1 and CDR2 are GTSNPN and SVGIG (reference sequence). The CDR3 has 14 residues. V shed 7 bases and J 8 bases; nucleotides not matched to a gene: 13. This TCR was sampled from a human donor in a cohort sampled during active COVID-19. The specimen sequenced was peripheral blood. The chain is built from TRBV30 and TRBJ1-4, with 7 nucleotides matching TRBD1. The CDR3 region has the DNA TGTGCCTCAACGCCGGGACAGCGAGCCGAAAAACTGTTTTTT. Its protein product is CASTPGQRAEKLFF.